This T cell receptor (beta chain) was observed in a study of blood T cell repertoires in COVID-19. As for the study in general: The origin of the acute and convalescent COVID-19 samples was the United States, Italy and Spain.

Authors' data handling: Reference gene primer amplification gave estimated nucleated cell counts. TCRdb keeps only in-frame clones here, not all; method: immunoSEQ multiplex PCR. V and J calls and clone size are given by that table; D and trimming were obtained from the DNA. The data hold about 140,000 clones, with 86% observed a single time. Germline V CDR1 and CDR2: MNHEY, SVGEGT. The V and J ends lost 6 bases and 13 bases respectively, with 15 bases between them. This CDR3 has 11 amino acids. The sequenced sample consisted of PBMCs or T cells enriched from blood (not recorded which). The receptor was isolated from a man aged 45 to 65 who had recovered from COVID-19. The chain recombines TRBV6-2 or TRBV6-3 with TRBJ1-2; D may be TRBD1 (6 bases). The CDR3 protein is CASSLNRDRTF. The CDR3 DNA reads TGTGCCAGCAGCCTAAACAGGGACCGCACCTTC.